This is a list of T cell receptor beta chains from one sample in a study of CD8 T cells in Susac syndrome. TCRdb used MiXCR to reprocess the immunoSEQ multiplex PCR reads, holding one entry per CDR3 protein. The repertoire holds about 300,000 distinct CDR3 sequences, with around 92% as singletons. Specimen: CD4+ T cells from PBMCs. The source of these receptors is a human donor with multiple sclerosis. The conserved cysteine and the conserved F or W are not part of the CDR3 here. The D gene is left open where the match is weak. Rows give clone size only sometimes, using once, few, many, or a class for an expanded clone.

length | D | V | size | CDR3
11 | TRBD1 | TRBV7-6 | NA | ASSSGTAREQY
12 | NA | TRBV7-2 | NA | ASSFTHVTGEQY
12 | TRBD2 | TRBV9 | NA | ASGRTSGTDEQF
16 | TRBD2 | TRBV7-2 | NA | ASSLALAGGTPGYTQY
13 | TRBD2 | TRBV20-1 | NA | SAQGGVRTYNEQF
9 | TRBD1 | TRBV20-1 | few | SARQGVTQY
13 | NA | TRBV15 | NA | ATSRDAGEVEKLF
15 | NA | TRBV19 | NA | ASSILFRELEDQPQH
11 | TRBD2 | TRBV6-2/TRBV6-3 | NA | ASRPTSVDEQF
15 | TRBD1 | TRBV5-1 | NA | ASSLWQGARVNTEAF
12 | TRBD1 | TRBV29-1 | NA | SVELTGGNYGYT
12 | TRBD1 | TRBV24-1 | NA | ATSGKGATDTQY
11 | NA | TRBV9 | once | ASTPGGGETQY
13 | NA | TRBV5-1 | NA | ASRAGGPVGEKLF
14 | TRBD2 | TRBV15 | NA | ATSRGGSGRGDTQY
12 | NA | TRBV10-3 | NA | AISDYVQGDTQY